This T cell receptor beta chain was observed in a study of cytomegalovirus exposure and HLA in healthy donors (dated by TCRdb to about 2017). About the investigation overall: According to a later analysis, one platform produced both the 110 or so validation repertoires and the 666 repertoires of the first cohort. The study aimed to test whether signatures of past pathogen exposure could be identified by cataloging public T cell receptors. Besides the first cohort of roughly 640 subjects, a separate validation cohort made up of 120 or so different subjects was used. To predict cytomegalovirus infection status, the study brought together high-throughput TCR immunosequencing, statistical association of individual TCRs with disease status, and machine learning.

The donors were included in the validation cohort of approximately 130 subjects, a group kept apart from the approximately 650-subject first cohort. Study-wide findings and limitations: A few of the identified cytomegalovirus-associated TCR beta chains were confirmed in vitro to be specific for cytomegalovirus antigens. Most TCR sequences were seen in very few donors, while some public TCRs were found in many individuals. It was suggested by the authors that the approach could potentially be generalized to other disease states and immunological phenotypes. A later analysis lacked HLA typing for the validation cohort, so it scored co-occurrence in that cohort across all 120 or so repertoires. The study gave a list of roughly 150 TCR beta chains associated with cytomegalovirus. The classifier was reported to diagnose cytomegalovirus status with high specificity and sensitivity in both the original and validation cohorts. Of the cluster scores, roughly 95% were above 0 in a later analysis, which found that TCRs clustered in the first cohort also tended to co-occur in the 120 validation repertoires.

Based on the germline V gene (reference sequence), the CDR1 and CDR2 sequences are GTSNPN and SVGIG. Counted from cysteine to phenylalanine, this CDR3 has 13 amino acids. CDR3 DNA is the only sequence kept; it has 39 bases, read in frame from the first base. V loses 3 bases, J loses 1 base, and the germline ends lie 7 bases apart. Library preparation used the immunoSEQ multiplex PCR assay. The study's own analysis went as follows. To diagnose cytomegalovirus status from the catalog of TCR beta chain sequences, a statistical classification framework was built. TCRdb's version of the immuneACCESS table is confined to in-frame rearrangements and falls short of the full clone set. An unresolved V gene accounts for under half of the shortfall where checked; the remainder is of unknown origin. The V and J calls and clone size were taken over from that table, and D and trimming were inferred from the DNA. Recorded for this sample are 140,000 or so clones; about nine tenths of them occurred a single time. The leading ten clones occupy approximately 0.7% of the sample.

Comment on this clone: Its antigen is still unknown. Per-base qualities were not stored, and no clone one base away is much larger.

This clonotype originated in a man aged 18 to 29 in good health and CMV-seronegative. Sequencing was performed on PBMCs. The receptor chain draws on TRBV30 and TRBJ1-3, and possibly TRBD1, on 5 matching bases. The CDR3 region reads CAWRGASGNTIYF. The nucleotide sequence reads TGTGCCTGGAGAGGGGCTTCTGGAAACACCATATATTTT.